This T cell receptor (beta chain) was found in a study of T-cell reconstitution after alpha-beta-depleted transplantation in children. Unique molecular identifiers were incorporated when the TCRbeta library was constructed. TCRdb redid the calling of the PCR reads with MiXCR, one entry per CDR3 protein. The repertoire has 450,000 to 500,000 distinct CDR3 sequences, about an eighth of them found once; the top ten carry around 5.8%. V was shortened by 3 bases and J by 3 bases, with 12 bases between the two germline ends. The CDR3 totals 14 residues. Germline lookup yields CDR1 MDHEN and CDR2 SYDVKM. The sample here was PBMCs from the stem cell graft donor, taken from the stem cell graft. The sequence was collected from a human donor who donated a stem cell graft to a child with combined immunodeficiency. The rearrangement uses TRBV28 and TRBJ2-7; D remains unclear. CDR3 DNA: TGTGCCAGCAGTTTTCCCGACACTTACTACGAGCAGTACTTC. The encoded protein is CASSFPDTYYEQYF. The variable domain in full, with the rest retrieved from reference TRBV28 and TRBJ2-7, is DVKVTQSSRYLVKRTGEKVFLECVQDMDHENMFWYRQDPGLGLRLIYFSYDVKMKEKGDIPEGYSVSREKKERFSLILESASTNQTSMYLCASSFPDTYYEQYFGPGTRLTVT.